Here is one T cell receptor (beta chain) with its context. Its antigen is not identified. CDR1 is MRHNA and CDR2 is SNTAGT in the germline V gene. The CDR3 loop spans 13 amino acids. V was cut by 4 bases and J by 6 bases, with 13 bases left in between. This table comes from immunoSEQ multiplex PCR, and its TCRdb copy is limited to in-frame clones, with some not included. The sample shows 60,000 or so clones, 82% of them seen only once. The data were obtained in a study of OX40 agonist ivuxolimab in advanced cancers. Study-wide points: Some nonresponders likewise displayed low normalized T-cell clonal expansion.

This chain connects TRBV6-4 to TRBJ2-7; D may match TRBD1 or TRBD2 (5 bases each). Sequencing used CD4+ or CD8+ T cells sorted from blood, obtained in a trial of the OX40 agonist ivuxolimab. This TCR derives from an adult with an advanced solid tumor such as melanoma, head and neck, liver or kidney cancer. The CDR3 loop is CASSGDLTPEQYF. The CDR3 nucleotides are TGTGCCAGCAGTGGGGACCTCACCCCCGAGCAGTACTTC.